This T cell receptor (beta chain) was recorded in a study of blood T cell repertoires in COVID-19. Profiling relied on immunoSEQ multiplex PCR, and the TCRdb table lists in-frame clones only, not all of them. The sample has 62,000 or so clones, roughly 78% seen once. The J segment lost 5 bases and the V segment lost 5 bases, leaving 6 bases of the junction unmatched. Germline values: CDR1 LNHDA, CDR2 SQIVND (reference sequence). CDR3 size: 14 residues. During active infection, Seattle patients enrolled and were then monitored through disease. This chain links TRBV19 with TRBJ2-5; 9 bases line up with TRBD2. This clonotype originated in a man in his fifties or sixties with COVID-19, enrolled during active disease. Sequenced input: peripheral blood. In DNA, the CDR3 is TGTGCCAGTAGTCTTGCGGGAGGGCGGGAGACCCAGTACTTC. Amino acid sequence: CASSLAGGRETQYF.